The present TCR beta chain was sequenced within a study of blood T cell repertoires in COVID-19. At the level of the study: Sites in the United States, Italy and Spain provided acute and convalescent COVID-19 samples. Sources were T cells, B-cell-depleted T cells, or PBMCs; the material itself was cDNA or gDNA.

The authors' processing: Reference gene primer amplification yielded estimated nucleated cell counts. Here immunoSEQ multiplex PCR was the method, and the copy in TCRdb shows in-frame clones only, minus some. That table gives V, J and clone size, and the DNA gave D and trimming. The sample has 55,000 to 80,000 clones; around 80% are singletons. Details on this clone: This specimen includes other DNA sequences encoding the same CDR3.

Sequenced material: peripheral blood. The origin of this receptor is a human donor in a cohort sampled during active COVID-19.

Here the CDR3 DNA reads TGTGCCAGTAGTATGACGGGCACTGAAGCTTTCTTT. It codes for CASSMTGTEAFF. The chain carries TRBV19 and TRBJ1-1; D uncertain. The V gene's germline CDR1 is LNHDA and CDR2 SQIVND (reference sequence). This CDR3 has 12 residues. The V end lost 3 bases, the J end lost 4 bases, and 6 bases lay between the germline ends.